This T cell receptor beta chain is drawn from a study of CD8 T cells in ankylosing spondylitis. Details on this clonotype: Its target is not known.

Germline V gives CDR1 SQVTM, CDR2 ANQGSEA. The V end was cut by 6 bases, the J end by 7 bases, with 23 bases between. CDR3 length: 15 residues. Study observations and caveats: Disease-linked clones reportedly showed significant enrichment in matched ankylosing spondylitis synovial fluid. The disease-linked clones had a CD8+ phenotype and low blood frequencies. Reactive arthritis synovial fluid and blood were previously reported to contain some motif variants. In ankylosing spondylitis blood, a motif of seven to nine highly homologous TCR beta variants appeared characteristic.

Molecular-barcoded quantitative 5'-RACE produced these TCR beta libraries. From the 5' RACE reads, TCRdb called clonotypes with MiXCR, one entry per CDR3 protein. This sample has a few hundred thousand distinct CDR3 sequences, with about 22% found just once. The origin of this receptor is a male donor with ankylosing spondylitis. The V gene is TRBV29-1, the J gene TRBJ2-3; D tentatively fits TRBD1 or TRBD2 (5 bases each). Sequences were obtained from blood, either unsorted or a sorted T cell fraction (not recorded which). Written as DNA, the CDR3 is TGCAGCGTCCTCCTCGTGGAGAGGGGCTGGAATACGCAGTATTTT. It yields the protein CSVLLVERGWNTQYF.